This is a list of T cell receptor beta chains from one sample in a study of T cells in Graves' hyperthyroidism and ophthalmopathy. TCRdb recomputed calls from the multiplex PCR reads with MiXCR, one row per CDR3 protein. The table records about 590,000 distinct CDR3 sequences, around 14% of them present only once. Input material: blood. The receptors stem from a woman in her thirties with Graves' hyperthyroidism. Each CDR3 is given with its conserved first and last residue. Each record gives: CDR3 DNA, CDR3 protein, J gene, clone size, V gene, CDR3 length, D gene. The D gene is left open where the match is weak. Size is omitted from some rows. Given values are once, few, many or a class for expanded clones.

cdr3_nt: TGCGCCAGCAGTCCCGGAGAGCGGGAGTCCACCTACAATGAGCAGTTCTTC
cdr3_aa: CASSPGERESTYNEQFF
j_call: TRBJ2-1
clone_size: NA
v_call: TRBV4-1
cdr3_length: 17
d_call: TRBD2

cdr3_nt: TGCGCCAGCAGCTTGGGTGGACAGAATTCACCCCTCCACTTT
cdr3_aa: CASSLGGQNSPLHF
j_call: TRBJ1-6
clone_size: many
v_call: TRBV5-1
cdr3_length: 14
d_call: NA

cdr3_nt: TGTGCCAGCAGCCAGGACAAAACTAGCAATCAGCCCCAGCATTTT
cdr3_aa: CASSQDKTSNQPQHF
j_call: TRBJ1-5
clone_size: many
v_call: TRBV3-1
cdr3_length: 15
d_call: NA

cdr3_nt: TGTGCCAGCAGCCAAGATCCTAGCGGGCCCTCCTACGAGCAGTACTTC
cdr3_aa: CASSQDPSGPSYEQYF
j_call: TRBJ2-7
clone_size: NA
v_call: TRBV4-2
cdr3_length: 16
d_call: TRBD2

cdr3_nt: TGTGCCAGCAGTGGACTACCCCAAGAGACCCAGTACTTC
cdr3_aa: CASSGLPQETQYF
j_call: TRBJ2-5
clone_size: NA
v_call: TRBV2
cdr3_length: 13
d_call: NA

cdr3_nt: TGTGCCAGTAGTATTGGACTAGCCTTCCACAATGAGCAGTTCTTC
cdr3_aa: CASSIGLAFHNEQFF
j_call: TRBJ2-1
clone_size: NA
v_call: TRBV19
cdr3_length: 15
d_call: TRBD2

cdr3_nt: TGCGCCAGCAGCTTGGGGACTAGCGACACCACCTACGAGCAGTACTTC
cdr3_aa: CASSLGTSDTTYEQYF
j_call: TRBJ2-7
clone_size: many
v_call: TRBV5-1
cdr3_length: 16
d_call: TRBD2

cdr3_nt: TGTGCCAGCAGGACAGGGGGCCCGGACACTGAAGCTTTCTTT
cdr3_aa: CASRTGGPDTEAFF
j_call: TRBJ1-1
clone_size: NA
v_call: TRBV6-1
cdr3_length: 14
d_call: TRBD1

cdr3_nt: TGTGCCAGCAGCGCCAGACTAGCGGGAGTGGGAGAGCAGTACTTC
cdr3_aa: CASSARLAGVGEQYF
j_call: TRBJ2-7
clone_size: many
v_call: TRBV7-8
cdr3_length: 15
d_call: TRBD2

cdr3_nt: TGCGCCAGCAGCCCGGACCTTACATACGAGCAGTACTTC
cdr3_aa: CASSPDLTYEQYF
j_call: TRBJ2-7
clone_size: NA
v_call: TRBV4-1
cdr3_length: 13
d_call: NA

cdr3_nt: TGTGCCAGCAGTAGTCTGTGGAGCTCCTACAATGAGCAGTTCTTC
cdr3_aa: CASSSLWSSYNEQFF
j_call: TRBJ2-1
clone_size: NA
v_call: TRBV7-9
cdr3_length: 15
d_call: NA

cdr3_nt: TGTGCCAGCAGCTTAGTAGGACTAGCGGGAGAAGAGACCCAGTACTTC
cdr3_aa: CASSLVGLAGEETQYF
j_call: TRBJ2-5
clone_size: few
v_call: TRBV7-2
cdr3_length: 16
d_call: TRBD2

cdr3_nt: TGTGCCAGCAGTTTACTTCAGGGGGTCTACAATGAGCAGTTCTTC
cdr3_aa: CASSLLQGVYNEQFF
j_call: TRBJ2-1
clone_size: many
v_call: TRBV28
cdr3_length: 15
d_call: TRBD1

cdr3_nt: TGTGCCAGCAGCTTAGTTATGACTAGCGGGAGTCTTGAGCAGTACTTC
cdr3_aa: CASSLVMTSGSLEQYF
j_call: TRBJ2-7
clone_size: few
v_call: TRBV11-2
cdr3_length: 16
d_call: TRBD2

cdr3_nt: TGTGCCAGCAGCCAAGATCTCGCGGCATCCTACGAGCAGTACTTC
cdr3_aa: CASSQDLAASYEQYF
j_call: TRBJ2-7
clone_size: few
v_call: TRBV3-1
cdr3_length: 15
d_call: NA

cdr3_nt: TGTGCCAGCAGCCACGGGGATACGCAGTATTTT
cdr3_aa: CASSHGDTQYF
j_call: TRBJ2-3
clone_size: many
v_call: TRBV11-3
cdr3_length: 11
d_call: NA

cdr3_nt: TGCAGTGCTAGAGTCTCCTTCTTTGGCTCCTACGAGCAGTACTTC
cdr3_aa: CSARVSFFGSYEQYF
j_call: TRBJ2-7
clone_size: many
v_call: TRBV20-1
cdr3_length: 15
d_call: NA

cdr3_nt: TGTGCCAGCAGTTACCTAGGGGATCAAGAGACCCAGTACTTC
cdr3_aa: CASSYLGDQETQYF
j_call: TRBJ2-5
clone_size: few
v_call: TRBV6-1
cdr3_length: 14
d_call: NA

cdr3_nt: TGTGCCAGCAGCTTACAGGAGGTTCGTGAAAAACTGTTTTTT
cdr3_aa: CASSLQEVREKLFF
j_call: TRBJ1-4
clone_size: few
v_call: TRBV5-6
cdr3_length: 14
d_call: NA

cdr3_nt: TGTGCCAGCAGGGCATCCTCGGGACAGGGCTTGAATCAGCCCCAGCATTTT
cdr3_aa: CASRASSGQGLNQPQHF
j_call: TRBJ1-5
clone_size: many
v_call: TRBV6-2/TRBV6-3
cdr3_length: 17
d_call: TRBD1

cdr3_nt: TGTGCCACCAGCAGGGTTCAATACAATGAGCAGTTCTTC
cdr3_aa: CATSRVQYNEQFF
j_call: TRBJ2-1
clone_size: few
v_call: TRBV15
cdr3_length: 13
d_call: NA

cdr3_nt: TGTGCCAGCAGAAATCTCGGGACAGGCGAACTCTTGAACACTGAAGCTTTCTTT
cdr3_aa: CASRNLGTGELLNTEAFF
j_call: TRBJ1-1
clone_size: many
v_call: TRBV12-3/TRBV12-4
cdr3_length: 18
d_call: TRBD1

cdr3_nt: TGTGCCAGCAGCTTAGCAGGGGGGGTCGGCACCTACGAGCAGTACTTC
cdr3_aa: CASSLAGGVGTYEQYF
j_call: TRBJ2-7
clone_size: NA
v_call: TRBV7-9
cdr3_length: 16
d_call: NA

cdr3_nt: TGTGCCAGCAGCTCAATTGACAGAAACAATGAGCAGTTCTTC
cdr3_aa: CASSSIDRNNEQFF
j_call: TRBJ2-1
clone_size: many
v_call: TRBV11-1
cdr3_length: 14
d_call: NA

cdr3_nt: TGCAGTGCTAGAGACGCATTGCGAGAGTATAGCAATCAGCCCCAGCATTTT
cdr3_aa: CSARDALREYSNQPQHF
j_call: TRBJ1-5
clone_size: NA
v_call: TRBV20-1
cdr3_length: 17
d_call: NA

cdr3_nt: TGTGCCAGCAGCCCCCAGAACGAGCAGTACTTC
cdr3_aa: CASSPQNEQYF
j_call: TRBJ2-7
clone_size: many
v_call: TRBV13
cdr3_length: 11
d_call: NA

cdr3_nt: TGTGCCAGCAGTCCCTGGACGACTAATGAAAAACTGTTTTTT
cdr3_aa: CASSPWTTNEKLFF
j_call: TRBJ1-4
clone_size: few
v_call: TRBV27
cdr3_length: 14
d_call: NA

cdr3_nt: TGTGCCAGCACCGAAAGTAGTGGGCAGATCCTGTTAGATACGCAGTATTTT
cdr3_aa: CASTESSGQILLDTQYF
j_call: TRBJ2-3
clone_size: NA
v_call: TRBV6-1
cdr3_length: 17
d_call: NA

cdr3_nt: TGCAGTGCTTACCCCGGGACGATCAACAATGAGCAGTTCTTC
cdr3_aa: CSAYPGTINNEQFF
j_call: TRBJ2-1
clone_size: many
v_call: TRBV20-1
cdr3_length: 14
d_call: NA

cdr3_nt: TGTGCCAGCAGTTACCGGACCGATGAAAAACTGTTTTTT
cdr3_aa: CASSYRTDEKLFF
j_call: TRBJ1-4
clone_size: many
v_call: TRBV6-5
cdr3_length: 13
d_call: NA

cdr3_nt: TGTGCCAGCAGCCAAGCGGACAGGACGAGCGAAAAACTGTTTTTT
cdr3_aa: CASSQADRTSEKLFF
j_call: TRBJ1-4
clone_size: few
v_call: TRBV3-1
cdr3_length: 15
d_call: TRBD1

cdr3_nt: TGCGCCAGCAGCCGAGCTGAATCCTACAATGAGCAGTTCTTC
cdr3_aa: CASSRAESYNEQFF
j_call: TRBJ2-1
clone_size: few
v_call: TRBV10-2
cdr3_length: 14
d_call: NA

cdr3_nt: TGTGCCAGCAGCCAGTACCCCCCGACAGGTACCTACGAGCAGTACTTC
cdr3_aa: CASSQYPPTGTYEQYF
j_call: TRBJ2-7
clone_size: NA
v_call: TRBV14
cdr3_length: 16
d_call: NA

cdr3_nt: TGTGCCAGCAGCCCCGGCGGACAGGGGATGGTAAGATCGTCCTACAATGAGCAGTTCTTC
cdr3_aa: CASSPGGQGMVRSSYNEQFF
j_call: TRBJ2-1
clone_size: few
v_call: TRBV27
cdr3_length: 20
d_call: TRBD1

cdr3_nt: TGTGCCAGCAGCCGGGGCAGGGACAACACCTACGAGCAGTACTTC
cdr3_aa: CASSRGRDNTYEQYF
j_call: TRBJ2-7
clone_size: many
v_call: TRBV7-2
cdr3_length: 15
d_call: NA

cdr3_nt: TGTGCCAGCTCACCAGATAATTCACCCCTCCACTTT
cdr3_aa: CASSPDNSPLHF
j_call: TRBJ1-6
clone_size: many
v_call: TRBV18
cdr3_length: 12
d_call: NA

cdr3_nt: TGCAGTGCTAGTTGGGGACTAGCAAATGAGCAGTTCTTC
cdr3_aa: CSASWGLANEQFF
j_call: TRBJ2-1
clone_size: many
v_call: TRBV20-1
cdr3_length: 13
d_call: TRBD2

cdr3_nt: TGTGCCAGTAGTATGGGGCAGTTAGCCTATAGCAATCAGCCCCAGCATTTT
cdr3_aa: CASSMGQLAYSNQPQHF
j_call: TRBJ1-5
clone_size: few
v_call: TRBV19
cdr3_length: 17
d_call: NA

cdr3_nt: TGTGCCAGCACCAGGGGGTCTCTCACCGGGGAGCTGTTTTTT
cdr3_aa: CASTRGSLTGELFF
j_call: TRBJ2-2
clone_size: many
v_call: TRBV6-1
cdr3_length: 14
d_call: TRBD1

cdr3_nt: TGTGCCAGTATAGGGAGCGGGAGAAACACCGGGGAGCTGTTTTTT
cdr3_aa: CASIGSGRNTGELFF
j_call: TRBJ2-2
clone_size: few
v_call: TRBV19
cdr3_length: 15
d_call: TRBD2

cdr3_nt: TGCGCCAGCATTAGTCCGGGACAGACCTACGAGCAGTACTTC
cdr3_aa: CASISPGQTYEQYF
j_call: TRBJ2-7
clone_size: few
v_call: TRBV10-2
cdr3_length: 14
d_call: TRBD1

cdr3_nt: TGTGCCAGCAGTAATCAGGGGATTCAGGCCGGGGAGCTGTTTTTT
cdr3_aa: CASSNQGIQAGELFF
j_call: TRBJ2-2
clone_size: few
v_call: TRBV6-2/TRBV6-3
cdr3_length: 15
d_call: NA

cdr3_nt: TGCGCCAGCAGCTTGAATCCGGGACCCTCCTACGAGCAGTACTTC
cdr3_aa: CASSLNPGPSYEQYF
j_call: TRBJ2-7
clone_size: many
v_call: TRBV5-1
cdr3_length: 15
d_call: NA

cdr3_nt: TGCAGTGCTCCCCCCTTTAGCGGGGGGAGCACAGATACGCAGTATTTT
cdr3_aa: CSAPPFSGGSTDTQYF
j_call: TRBJ2-3
clone_size: NA
v_call: TRBV20-1
cdr3_length: 16
d_call: TRBD2

cdr3_nt: TGTGCCAGCAGTTCGGGACAGGGGATAGGTGAGCAGTTCTTC
cdr3_aa: CASSSGQGIGEQFF
j_call: TRBJ2-1
clone_size: many
v_call: TRBV2
cdr3_length: 14
d_call: TRBD1

cdr3_nt: TGTGCCAGCAGTCGGGGCCTAAATTCACCCCTCCACTTT
cdr3_aa: CASSRGLNSPLHF
j_call: TRBJ1-6
clone_size: NA
v_call: TRBV6-4
cdr3_length: 13
d_call: NA

cdr3_nt: TGTGCCAGCAGTTCTAGCGGGAGAGGATGGGAGACCCAGTACTTC
cdr3_aa: CASSSSGRGWETQYF
j_call: TRBJ2-5
clone_size: few
v_call: TRBV7-9
cdr3_length: 15
d_call: TRBD2

cdr3_nt: TGCGCCAGCACCCCCCGGGAGAATTCACCCCTCCACTTT
cdr3_aa: CASTPRENSPLHF
j_call: TRBJ1-6
clone_size: NA
v_call: TRBV10-2
cdr3_length: 13
d_call: NA

cdr3_nt: TGTGCTAGTGGTTTGGTAGCCGGGGATACGCAGTATTTT
cdr3_aa: CASGLVAGDTQYF
j_call: TRBJ2-3
clone_size: many
v_call: TRBV12-5
cdr3_length: 13
d_call: NA

cdr3_nt: TGTGCCAGCAGTGAAGGCCACGAGAGCTCCTACAATGAGCAGTTCTTC
cdr3_aa: CASSEGHESSYNEQFF
j_call: TRBJ2-1
clone_size: many
v_call: TRBV2
cdr3_length: 16
d_call: NA

cdr3_nt: TGTGCCAGCAGCCGGGACACCTTGAACACTGAAGCTTTCTTT
cdr3_aa: CASSRDTLNTEAFF
j_call: TRBJ1-1
clone_size: few
v_call: TRBV27
cdr3_length: 14
d_call: NA

cdr3_nt: TGCAGTGCTAGCTACCCCTCGGGAGAGCAGTACTTC
cdr3_aa: CSASYPSGEQYF
j_call: TRBJ2-7
clone_size: many
v_call: TRBV20-1
cdr3_length: 12
d_call: NA

cdr3_nt: TGCGCCAGCAGCCAAGAACCGCGACGCTACTACGAGCAGTACTTC
cdr3_aa: CASSQEPRRYYEQYF
j_call: TRBJ2-7
clone_size: few
v_call: TRBV4-1
cdr3_length: 15
d_call: NA

cdr3_nt: TGTGCCAGCAGCCGAGGGGGCTCAAGCGGCTATCGCGGGCAGTACTTC
cdr3_aa: CASSRGGSSGYRGQYF
j_call: TRBJ2-7
clone_size: NA
v_call: TRBV7-9
cdr3_length: 16
d_call: TRBD1

cdr3_nt: TGTGCCAGCAGTTTTTTAACGGTTTACAATGAGCAGTTCTTC
cdr3_aa: CASSFLTVYNEQFF
j_call: TRBJ2-1
clone_size: NA
v_call: TRBV12-3/TRBV12-4
cdr3_length: 14
d_call: NA

cdr3_nt: TGTGCCAGCAGTCCCGGACTAGCGGGAGGGCCAGGGGGCACAGATACGCAGTATTTT
cdr3_aa: CASSPGLAGGPGGTDTQYF
j_call: TRBJ2-3
clone_size: many
v_call: TRBV27
cdr3_length: 19
d_call: TRBD2

cdr3_nt: TGTGCCAGCAGAGCCTCTAGCGGCCCCTACGAGCAGTACTTC
cdr3_aa: CASRASSGPYEQYF
j_call: TRBJ2-7
clone_size: many
v_call: TRBV28
cdr3_length: 14
d_call: TRBD2

cdr3_nt: TGTGCCAGCAGTGTCGGTCAGGGTAGTTATCAGCCCCAGCATTTT
cdr3_aa: CASSVGQGSYQPQHF
j_call: TRBJ1-5
clone_size: many
v_call: TRBV2
cdr3_length: 15
d_call: NA

cdr3_nt: TGTGCCAGCAGCCAATATCAGGGAGTAATGGAGACCCAGTACTTC
cdr3_aa: CASSQYQGVMETQYF
j_call: TRBJ2-5
clone_size: NA
v_call: TRBV14
cdr3_length: 15
d_call: NA

cdr3_nt: TGTGCCAGCAGTGGGGCAGGGCAGCCCCAGCATTTT
cdr3_aa: CASSGAGQPQHF
j_call: TRBJ1-5
clone_size: many
v_call: TRBV12-3/TRBV12-4
cdr3_length: 12
d_call: NA